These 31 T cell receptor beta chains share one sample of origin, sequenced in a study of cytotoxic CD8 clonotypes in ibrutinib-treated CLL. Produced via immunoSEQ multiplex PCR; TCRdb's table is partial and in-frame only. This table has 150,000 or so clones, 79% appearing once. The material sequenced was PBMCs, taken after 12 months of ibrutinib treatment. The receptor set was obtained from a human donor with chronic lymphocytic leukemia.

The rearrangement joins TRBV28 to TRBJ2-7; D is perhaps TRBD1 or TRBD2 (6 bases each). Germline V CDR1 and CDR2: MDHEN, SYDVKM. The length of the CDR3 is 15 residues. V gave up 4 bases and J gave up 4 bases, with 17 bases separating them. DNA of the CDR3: TGTGCCAGCAGTTCCCCGGCGGGGACACCATACGAGCAGTACTTC. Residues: CASSSPAGTPYEQYF. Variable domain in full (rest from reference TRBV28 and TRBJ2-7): DVKVTQSSRYLVKRTGEKVFLECVQDMDHENMFWYRQDPGLGLRLIYFSYDVKMKEKGDIPEGYSVSREKKERFSLILESASTNQTSMYLCASSSPAGTPYEQYFGPGTRLTVT.

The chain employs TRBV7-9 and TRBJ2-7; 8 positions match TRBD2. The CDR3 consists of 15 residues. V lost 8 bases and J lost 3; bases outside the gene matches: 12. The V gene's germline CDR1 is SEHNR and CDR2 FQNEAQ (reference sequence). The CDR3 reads CASEPTREVGYEQYF. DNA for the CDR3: TGTGCCAGCGAGCCCACGCGGGAGGTCGGCTACGAGCAGTACTTC.

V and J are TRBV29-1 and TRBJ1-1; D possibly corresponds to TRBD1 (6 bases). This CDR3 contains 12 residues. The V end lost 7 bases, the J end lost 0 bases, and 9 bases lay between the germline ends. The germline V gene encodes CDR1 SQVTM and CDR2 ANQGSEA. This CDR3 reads CSGGQMNTEAFF. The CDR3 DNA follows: TGCAGCGGCGGACAGATGAACACTGAAGCTTTCTTT.

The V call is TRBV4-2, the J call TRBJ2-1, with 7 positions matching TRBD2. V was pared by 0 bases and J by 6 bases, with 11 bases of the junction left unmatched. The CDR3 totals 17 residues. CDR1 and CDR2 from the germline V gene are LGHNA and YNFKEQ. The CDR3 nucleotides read TGTGCCAGCAGCCAAGATCGGGCGGGAGTTCCTAGCAATGAGCAGTTCTTC. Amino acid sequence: CASSQDRAGVPSNEQFF.

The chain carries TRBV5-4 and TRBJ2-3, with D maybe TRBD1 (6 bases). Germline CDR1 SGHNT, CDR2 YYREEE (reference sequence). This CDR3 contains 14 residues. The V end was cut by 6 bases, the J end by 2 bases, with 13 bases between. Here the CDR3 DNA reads TGTGCCAGCAAGGACAGAGATTTCACAGATACGCAGTATTTT. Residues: CASKDRDFTDTQYF.

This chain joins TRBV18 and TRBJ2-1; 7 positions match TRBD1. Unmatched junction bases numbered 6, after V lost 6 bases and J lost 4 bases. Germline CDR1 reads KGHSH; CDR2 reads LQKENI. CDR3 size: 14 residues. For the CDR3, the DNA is TGTGCCAGCTCGCCTAAGACAGGGTACAATGAGCAGTTCTTC. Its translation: CASSPKTGYNEQFF.

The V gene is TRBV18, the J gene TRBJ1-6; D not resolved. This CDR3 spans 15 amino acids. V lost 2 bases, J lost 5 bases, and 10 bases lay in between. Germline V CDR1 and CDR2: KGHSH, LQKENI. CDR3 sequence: CASSPLTQNNSPLHF. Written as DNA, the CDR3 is TGTGCCAGCTCACCATTAACACAGAATAATTCACCCCTCCACTTT.

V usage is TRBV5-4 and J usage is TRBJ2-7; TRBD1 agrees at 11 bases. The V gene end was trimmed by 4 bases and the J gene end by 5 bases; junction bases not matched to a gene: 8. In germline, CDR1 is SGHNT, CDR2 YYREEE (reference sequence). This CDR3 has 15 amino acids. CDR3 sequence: CASSPRDRGIDEQYF. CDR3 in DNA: TGTGCCAGCAGCCCCCGGGACAGGGGGATCGACGAGCAGTACTTC.

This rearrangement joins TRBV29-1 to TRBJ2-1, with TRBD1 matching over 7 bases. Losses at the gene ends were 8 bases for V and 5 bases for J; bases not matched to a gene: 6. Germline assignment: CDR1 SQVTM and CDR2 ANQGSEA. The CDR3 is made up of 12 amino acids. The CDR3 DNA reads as TGCAGCCTTCGTGACAGGGACAATGAGCAGTTCTTC. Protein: CSLRDRDNEQFF.

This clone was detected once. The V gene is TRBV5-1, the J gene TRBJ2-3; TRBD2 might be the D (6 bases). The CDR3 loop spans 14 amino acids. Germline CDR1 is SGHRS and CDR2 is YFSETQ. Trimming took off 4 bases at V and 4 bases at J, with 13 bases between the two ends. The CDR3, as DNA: TGCGCCAGCAGCCTTCCGGGCGGGGCAGATACGCAGTATTTT. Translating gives CASSLPGGADTQYF.

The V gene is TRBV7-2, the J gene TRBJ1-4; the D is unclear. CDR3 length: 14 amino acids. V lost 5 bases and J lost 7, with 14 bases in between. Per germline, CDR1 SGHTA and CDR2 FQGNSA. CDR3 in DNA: TGTGCCAGCAGCAAACCGGGCTTTGGTGAAAAACTGTTTTTT. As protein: CASSKPGFGEKLFF.

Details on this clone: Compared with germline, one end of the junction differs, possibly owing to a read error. The CDR3: CASTLGTSGEQYF. In nucleotides, the CDR3 is TGTGCCAGCACCTTAGGGACTAGCGGCGAGCAGTACTTC. V usage is TRBV11-3 and J usage is TRBJ2-7; 11 positions match TRBD2. The CDR3 is made up of 13 amino acids. Germline lookup yields CDR1 SGHNT and CDR2 YENEEA.

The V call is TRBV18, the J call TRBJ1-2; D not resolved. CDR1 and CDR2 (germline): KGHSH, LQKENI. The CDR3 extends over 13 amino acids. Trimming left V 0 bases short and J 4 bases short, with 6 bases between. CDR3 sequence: CASSPPKSYGYTF. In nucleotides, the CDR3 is TGTGCCAGCTCACCACCAAAATCCTATGGCTACACCTTC.

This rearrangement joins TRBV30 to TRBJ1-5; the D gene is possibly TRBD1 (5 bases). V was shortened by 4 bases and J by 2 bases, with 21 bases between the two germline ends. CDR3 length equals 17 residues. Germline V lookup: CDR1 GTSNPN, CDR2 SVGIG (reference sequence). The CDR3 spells CAWMPRVGGVGNQPQHF. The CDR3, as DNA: TGTGCCTGGATGCCCCGGGTGGGAGGGGTTGGCAATCAGCCCCAGCATTTT.

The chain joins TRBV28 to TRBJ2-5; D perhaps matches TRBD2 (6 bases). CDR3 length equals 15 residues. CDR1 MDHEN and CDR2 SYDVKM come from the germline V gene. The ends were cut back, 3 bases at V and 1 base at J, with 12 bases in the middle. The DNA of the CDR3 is TGTGCCAGCAGTTTTGCGGGGAGTTCCCAAGAGACCCAGTACTTC. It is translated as CASSFAGSSQETQYF.

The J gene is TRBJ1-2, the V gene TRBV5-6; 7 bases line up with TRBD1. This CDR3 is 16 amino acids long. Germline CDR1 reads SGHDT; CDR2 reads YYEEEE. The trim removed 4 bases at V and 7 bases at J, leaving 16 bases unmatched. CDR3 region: CASSKALDRVYSGYTF. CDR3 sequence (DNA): TGTGCCAGCAGCAAAGCCCTCGACAGGGTCTATAGTGGCTACACCTTC.

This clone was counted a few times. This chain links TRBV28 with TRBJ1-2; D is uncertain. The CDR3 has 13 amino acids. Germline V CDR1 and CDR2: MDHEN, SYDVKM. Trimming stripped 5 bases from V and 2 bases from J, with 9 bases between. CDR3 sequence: CASSITQNYGYTF. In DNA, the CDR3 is TGTGCCAGCAGTATCACACAGAACTATGGCTACACCTTC.

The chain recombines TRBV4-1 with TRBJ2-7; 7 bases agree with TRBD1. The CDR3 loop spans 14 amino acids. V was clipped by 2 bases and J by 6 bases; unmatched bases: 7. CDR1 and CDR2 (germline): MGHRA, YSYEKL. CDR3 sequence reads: CASSQSGQISEQYF. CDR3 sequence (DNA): TGCGCCAGCAGCCAATCGGGACAGATCTCCGAGCAGTACTTC.

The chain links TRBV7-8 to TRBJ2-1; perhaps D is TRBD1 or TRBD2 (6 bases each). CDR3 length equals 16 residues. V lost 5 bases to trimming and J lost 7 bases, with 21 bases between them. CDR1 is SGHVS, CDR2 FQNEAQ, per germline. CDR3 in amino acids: CASSPKPGARRNEQFF. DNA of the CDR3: TGTGCCAGCAGCCCAAAACCGGGGGCGCGAAGGAATGAGCAGTTCTTC.

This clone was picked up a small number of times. The CDR3 loop reads CASSSTARSWGEQYF. The CDR3, as DNA: TGTGCCAGCAGCTCCACGGCGAGGTCCTGGGGCGAGCAGTACTTC. This chain uses TRBV7-8 with TRBJ2-7; D gene unclear. The V and J ends lost 4 bases and 6 bases respectively, with 19 bases between them. The CDR3 has 15 amino acids. Germline V lookup: CDR1 SGHVS, CDR2 FQNEAQ.

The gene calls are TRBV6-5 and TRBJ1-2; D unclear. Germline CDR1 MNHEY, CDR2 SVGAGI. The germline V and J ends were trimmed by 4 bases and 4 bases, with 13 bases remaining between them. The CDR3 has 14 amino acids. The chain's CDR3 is CASSSWTKFYGYTF. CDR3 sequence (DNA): TGTGCCAGCAGTTCCTGGACGAAGTTCTATGGCTACACCTTC.

DNA of the CDR3: TGTGCCAGCAGCTCAGGGACTAGCGGGAGCTACGAGCAGTACTTC. Its protein product is CASSSGTSGSYEQYF. This chain uses TRBV11-2 with TRBJ2-7; 14 bases map to TRBD2. CDR1 SGHAT and CDR2 FQNNGV come from the germline V gene. This CDR3 has 15 amino acids. Trimming at V came to 4 bases and at J to 3 bases, leaving 2 bases not matched to a gene.

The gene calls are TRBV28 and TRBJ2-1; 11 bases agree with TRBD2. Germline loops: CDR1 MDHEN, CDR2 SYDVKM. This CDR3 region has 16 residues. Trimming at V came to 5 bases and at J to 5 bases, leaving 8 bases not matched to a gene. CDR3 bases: TGTGCCAGCAGTGGGCTAGCGGGAGGAAGAGACAATGAGCAGTTCTTC. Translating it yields CASSGLAGGRDNEQFF.

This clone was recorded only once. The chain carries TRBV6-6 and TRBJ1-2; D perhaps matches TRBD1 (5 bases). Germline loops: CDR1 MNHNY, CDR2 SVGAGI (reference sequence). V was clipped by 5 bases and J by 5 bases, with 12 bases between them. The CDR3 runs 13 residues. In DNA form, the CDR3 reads TGTGCCAGCAGTCCCGCGGGGGATTATGGCTACACCTTC. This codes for CASSPAGDYGYTF.

The CDR3: CASSLYGTGNTIYF. Written as DNA, the CDR3 is TGTGCCAGCAGCTTGTACGGAACCGGAAACACCATATATTTT. This sequence joins TRBV5-6 and TRBJ1-3; D gene uncertain. Germline V gene lookup returns CDR1 SGHDT and CDR2 YYEEEE. V lost 1 base and J 4 bases, leaving 9 bases between the germline ends. The CDR3 loop spans 14 amino acids.

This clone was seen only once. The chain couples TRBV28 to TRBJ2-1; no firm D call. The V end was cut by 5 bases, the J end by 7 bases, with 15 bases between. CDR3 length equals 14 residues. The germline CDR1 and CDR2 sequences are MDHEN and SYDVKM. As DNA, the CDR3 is TGTGCCAGCAGTCCGGCCCACGGGCGGAATGAGCAGTTCTTC. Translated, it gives CASSPAHGRNEQFF.

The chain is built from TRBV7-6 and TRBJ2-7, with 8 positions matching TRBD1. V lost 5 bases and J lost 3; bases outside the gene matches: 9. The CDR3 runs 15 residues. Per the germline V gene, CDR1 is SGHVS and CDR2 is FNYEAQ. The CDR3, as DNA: TGTGCCAGCAGCCGACAGGGGTCCCTAGGCTACGAGCAGTACTTC. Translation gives CASSRQGSLGYEQYF.

The CDR3 nucleotides are TGTGCCAGCAGTGAGGTAGCGGGAGGGTCAAATGAGCAGTTCTTC. Amino acid sequence: CASSEVAGGSNEQFF. This sequence joins TRBV2 and TRBJ2-1, with TRBD2 matching 11 bases. CDR1 and CDR2 from the germline V gene are SNHLY and FYNNEI. Trimming took 3 bases from V and 7 from J; bases not matched to a gene: 5. This CDR3 region has 15 residues.

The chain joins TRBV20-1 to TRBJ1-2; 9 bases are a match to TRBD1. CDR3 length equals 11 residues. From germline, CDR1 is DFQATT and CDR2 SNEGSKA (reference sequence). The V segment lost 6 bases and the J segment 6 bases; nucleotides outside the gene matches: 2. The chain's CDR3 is CSAGQGNGYTF. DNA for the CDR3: TGCAGTGCCGGACAGGGGAATGGCTACACCTTC.

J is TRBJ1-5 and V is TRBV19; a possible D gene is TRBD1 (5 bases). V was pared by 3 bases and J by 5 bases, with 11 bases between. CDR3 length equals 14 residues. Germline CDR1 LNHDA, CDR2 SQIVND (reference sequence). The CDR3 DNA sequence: TGTGCCAGTAGTATGGGGGGAGTTTATCAGCCCCAGCATTTT. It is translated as CASSMGGVYQPQHF. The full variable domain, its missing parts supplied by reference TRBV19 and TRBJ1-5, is DGGITQSPKYLFRKEGQNVTLSCEQNLNHDAMYWYRQDPGQGLRLIYYSQIVNDFQKGDIAEGYSVSREKKESFPLTVTSAQKNPTAFYLCASSMGGVYQPQHFGDGTRLSIL.

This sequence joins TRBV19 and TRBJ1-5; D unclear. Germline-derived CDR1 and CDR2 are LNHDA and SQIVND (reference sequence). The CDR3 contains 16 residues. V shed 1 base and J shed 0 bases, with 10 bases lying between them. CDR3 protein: CASSIGPLGSNQPQHF. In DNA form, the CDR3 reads TGTGCCAGTAGTATAGGCCCTTTAGGTAGCAATCAGCCCCAGCATTTT.